These 13 T cell receptor beta chains came from one sample sequenced in a study of T cells in localized non-small cell lung cancer. Method: immunoSEQ multiplex PCR; TCRdb's copy keeps in-frame clones and lacks some. The sample yields 35,000 or so clones, roughly 89% seen once. Material: peripheral blood, obtained before any cancer treatment. Receptors were obtained from a woman aged 40-70 years with stage I lung adenocarcinoma.

The chain is built from TRBV18 and TRBJ1-1; the D gene is possibly TRBD1 (5 bases). V was shortened by 5 bases and J by 1 base, with 8 bases between the two germline ends. Germline V gene lookup returns CDR1 KGHSH and CDR2 LQKENI. The CDR3 is made up of 13 amino acids. The CDR3 protein is CASSKDKNTEAFF. CDR3 nucleotide sequence: TGTGCCAGCTCAAAGGACAAGAACACTGAAGCTTTCTTT.

The V gene is TRBV28, the J gene TRBJ1-1; a possible D gene is TRBD1 (6 bases). V was cut by 8 bases and J by 4 bases, with 17 bases left in between. This CDR3 is 14 amino acids long. The germline V gene has CDR1 MDHEN and CDR2 SYDVKM. The CDR3 sequence is CASQKQGSRTEAFF. Here the CDR3 DNA reads TGTGCCAGCCAGAAACAGGGAAGTCGCACTGAAGCTTTCTTT.

The chain recombines TRBV7-9 with TRBJ1-4; D ambiguous. CDR1 and CDR2 from the germline V gene are SEHNR and FQNEAQ (reference sequence). V gave up 5 bases and J gave up 0 bases, with 10 bases separating them. The CDR3 has 15 residues. CDR3 in DNA: TGTGCCAGCAGCGCCCGACGCTCAACTAATGAAAAACTGTTTTTT. Its translation is CASSARRSTNEKLFF.

The chain joins TRBV10-2 to TRBJ2-3; the match to TRBD2 covers 10 bases. The CDR3 spans 14 residues. V shed 3 bases and J 4 bases; nucleotides not matched to a gene: 1. Per the germline V gene, CDR1 is WSHSY and CDR2 is SAAADI. The CDR3 nucleotides are TGCGCCAGCAGTGAAGGGACTAGCGCAGATACGCAGTATTTT. It translates to CASSEGTSADTQYF.

The rearrangement uses TRBV9 and TRBJ2-1, with TRBD2 identical over 7 bases. V shed 0 bases and J 10 bases; nucleotides not matched to a gene: 4. This CDR3 comprises 13 residues. Germline lookup yields CDR1 SGDLS and CDR2 YYNGEE. The CDR3 region has the DNA TGTGCCAGCAGCGTAGTGGTTAGCGGGGAGCAGTTCTTC. This encodes CASSVVVSGEQFF. Supplemented by reference TRBV9 and TRBJ2-1, the full variable domain reads DSGVTQTPKHLITATGQRVTLRCSPRSGDLSVYWYQQSLDQGLQFLIQYYNGEERAKGNILERFSAQQFPDLHSELNLSSLELGDSALYFCASSVVVSGEQFFGPGTRLTVL.

This chain joins TRBV4-1 and TRBJ2-6; D remains ambiguous. Trimming stripped 1 base from V and 0 bases from J, with 7 bases between. Per the germline V gene, CDR1 is MGHRA and CDR2 is YSYEKL. The CDR3 runs to 16 residues. This CDR3 is CASSQGWPSGANVLTF. The CDR3, as DNA: TGCGCCAGCAGCCAAGGTTGGCCCTCTGGGGCCAACGTCCTGACTTTC.

This clone has just a few counts. The V gene is TRBV9, the J gene TRBJ2-5; D gene uncertain. Germline CDR1 is SGDLS and CDR2 is YYNGEE. Trimming cost V 3 bases and J 7 bases, with 13 bases left between them. The CDR3 runs to 13 residues. Here the CDR3 reads CASSGAPLVTQYF. In DNA, the CDR3 is TGTGCCAGCAGCGGGGCCCCATTGGTGACCCAGTACTTC.

The rearrangement uses TRBV19 and TRBJ1-4, with 7 bases lining up with TRBD1. The germline V gene encodes CDR1 LNHDA and CDR2 SQIVND (reference sequence). V was clipped by 6 bases and J by 8 bases; unmatched bases: 12. The CDR3 is 15 amino acids. CDR3: CASSSRQNRGEKLFF. CDR3 in DNA: TGTGCCAGTAGCTCCAGACAGAACAGGGGCGAAAAACTGTTTTTT.

The table lists this clone with a count of one. This chain connects TRBV6-1 to TRBJ1-4; 7 bases are shared with TRBD1. This CDR3 spans 16 amino acids. CDR1 MNHNS and CDR2 SASEGT come from the germline V gene. Losses at the gene ends were 2 bases for V and 5 bases for J; bases not matched to a gene: 8. CDR3 residues: CASSETKGAGNEKLFF. The CDR3 nucleotides are TGTGCCAGCAGTGAAACTAAGGGGGCGGGGAATGAAAAACTGTTTTTT.

This sequence joins TRBV7-2 and TRBJ2-5; possible D gene TRBD1, 5 bases. Germline CDR1 and CDR2: SGHTA and FQGNSA. CDR3 length: 13 residues. V lost 2 bases and J lost 4, with 8 bases in between. The CDR3 coding sequence is TGTGCCAGCAGCTTAAACAGGCTAGAGACCCAGTACTTC. As protein: CASSLNRLETQYF.

The chain carries TRBV28 and TRBJ1-4; D gene ambiguous. The length of the CDR3 is 15 residues. Trimming removed 7 bases at V and 4 bases at J, with 16 bases between. Germline-derived CDR1 and CDR2 are MDHEN and SYDVKM. The CDR3 coding sequence is TGTGCCAGCACGTCACTTGAGCCGGGTAATGAAAAACTGTTTTTT. Residues: CASTSLEPGNEKLFF.

V and J are TRBV6-5 and TRBJ1-1; D is ambiguous. The CDR3 covers 14 residues. The V and J ends lost 2 bases and 0 bases respectively, with 7 bases between them. Germline lookup yields CDR1 MNHEY and CDR2 SVGAGI. The CDR3 loop is CASSYGVMNTEAFF. The CDR3 DNA is TGTGCCAGCAGTTACGGGGTGATGAACACTGAAGCTTTCTTT.

The rearrangement links TRBV30 to TRBJ1-3; D ambiguous. Germline CDR1 reads GTSNPN; CDR2 reads SVGIG (reference sequence). The CDR3 is made up of 13 amino acids. Trimming removed 0 bases at V and 5 bases at J, with 8 bases between. The CDR3 nucleotides are TGTGCCTGGAGTGTGAACGGGCGAAACACCATATATTTT. Amino acids: CAWSVNGRNTIYF.